The next 22 T cell receptor beta chains were all read from a single sample in a study of Graves' ophthalmopathy and Graves' hyperthyroidism. Investigators amplified TCR beta CDR3 regions from RNA transcripts. A first-round RT-PCR used HTBI primers, followed by a second-round multiplex PCR. TCRdb itself ran the multiplex PCR reads through MiXCR, one entry per CDR3 protein. The sample contains about 700,000 distinct CDR3 sequences, roughly 40% of which appear only once. Sequencing used peripheral blood. Receptors were obtained from an adult man with Graves' ophthalmopathy.

The chain has TRBV7-9 and TRBJ2-2; D unclear. This CDR3 has 15 amino acids. Deletions cut 5 bases from V and 3 bases from J, with 13 bases between. The germline CDR1 and CDR2 sequences are SEHNR and FQNEAQ (reference sequence). This chain's CDR3 is CASSHAGSDTGELFF. For the CDR3, the DNA is TGTGCCAGCAGCCACGCCGGGTCTGACACCGGGGAGCTGTTTTTT.

The V call is TRBV7-9, the J call TRBJ2-7, with a possible D match to TRBD1 (6 bases). Trimming removed 2 bases at V and 7 bases at J, with 15 bases between. This CDR3 region has 14 residues. Germline values: CDR1 SEHNR, CDR2 FQNEAQ (reference sequence). The CDR3 here is CASSLSTGSGEQYF. CDR3 DNA: TGTGCCAGCAGCTTAAGTACAGGGTCGGGGGAGCAGTACTTC.

This clonotype was observed at least ten times. This chain uses TRBV10-1 with TRBJ1-1, with a possible D match to TRBD1 (5 bases). This CDR3 is built from 16 residues. Trimming pared 3 bases from V and 2 bases from J, leaving 16 bases between. Germline lookup yields CDR1 WNHNN and CDR2 SYGVQD (reference sequence). The CDR3 bases are TGCGCCAGCAGTGAAGACAAGAGGGGCGGAAACACTGAAGCTTTCTTT. Its protein is CASSEDKRGGNTEAFF.

V is TRBV7-2 and J is TRBJ2-5; TRBD2 agrees at 8 bases. J was trimmed by 1 base and V by 0 bases; bases with no gene match: 1. The CDR3 is 15 amino acids. Germline V CDR1 and CDR2: SGHTA, FQGNSA. The CDR3, as DNA: TGTGCCAGCAGCTTAGCGGCGGGGGGCCAAGAGACCCAGTACTTC. Encoded protein: CASSLAAGGQETQYF.

In its sample, this clonotype was seen a few times. The chain recombines TRBV20-1 with TRBJ2-7; D is unclear. The CDR3 length is 13 residues. The ends were cut back, 2 bases at V and 1 base at J, with 9 bases in the middle. Germline assignment: CDR1 DFQATT and CDR2 SNEGSKA (reference sequence). The CDR3 reads CSARTPSSYEQYF. CDR3 DNA sequence: TGCAGTGCTAGAACCCCTTCGTCCTACGAGCAGTACTTC.

The rearrangement links TRBV19 to TRBJ1-4, with D possibly matching TRBD1 (5 bases). Germline CDR1 is LNHDA and CDR2 is SQIVND (reference sequence). V was clipped by 6 bases and J by 8 bases, with 22 bases between them. The CDR3 spans 16 residues. The CDR3 here is CASSFIRATQGEKLFF. For the CDR3, the DNA is TGTGCCAGTAGCTTCATACGGGCAACGCAGGGAGAAAAACTGTTTTTT.

This clonotype has a handful of counts. This sequence joins TRBV6-5 and TRBJ1-2, with 7 bases matching TRBD1. Germline trimming cut 8 bases from V and 8 bases from J; bases unmatched to any gene: 11. Per germline, CDR1 MNHEY and CDR2 SVGAGI. CDR3 length equals 13 residues. The DNA for the CDR3 is TGTGCCAGCGCCTCCTCCCAGGGGGGAGGCTACACCTTC. As protein: CASASSQGGGYTF.

This clonotype was recorded only once. One base away lies a much larger clone, so this may be a sequencing read error. The chain employs TRBV24-1 and TRBJ1-5; D perhaps matches TRBD1 (5 bases). Germline loops: CDR1 KGHDR, CDR2 SFDVKD. The CDR3 spans 14 residues. Between the trimmed V and J ends, which lost 6 bases and 2 bases, there was a span of 10 bases. The CDR3 here is CATSYRQGNQPQHF. The DNA of the CDR3 is TGTGCCACCAGTTACAGGCAGGGCAATCAGCCCCAGCATTTT.

A few counts support this clonotype. The chain joins TRBV7-9 to TRBJ2-2, with D perhaps matching TRBD1 or TRBD2 (5 bases each). V lost 6 bases to trimming and J lost 6 bases, with 17 bases between them. CDR1 is SEHNR, CDR2 FQNEAQ, per germline (reference sequence). This CDR3 has 15 residues. The CDR3 bases are TGTGCCAGCAGACCCGGGACCCACCACTCCGGGGAGCTGTTTTTT. Amino acid sequence: CASRPGTHHSGELFF.

The chain combines TRBV10-3 with TRBJ2-5; D is possibly TRBD2 (5 bases). The CDR3 spans 12 residues. Trimming pared 3 bases from V and 9 bases from J, leaving 11 bases between. Germline values: CDR1 ENHRY, CDR2 SYGVKD. CDR3 sequence: CAISDGNQPQYF. CDR3 DNA sequence: TGTGCCATCAGTGACGGGAATCAGCCCCAGTACTTC.

This rearrangement joins TRBV28 to TRBJ1-3; D is undetermined. The CDR3 runs to 11 residues. Deletions cut 11 bases from V and 1 base from J, with 6 bases between. CDR1 is MDHEN, CDR2 SYDVKM, per germline. CDR3 protein: CAAVSGNTIYF. CDR3 DNA sequence: TGTGCCGCAGTGTCTGGAAACACCATATATTTT. The whole variable domain, remainder taken from reference TRBV28 and TRBJ1-3, is DVKVTQSSRYLVKRTGEKVFLECVQDMDHENMFWYRQDPGLGLRLIYFSYDVKMKEKGDIPEGYSVSREKKERFSLILESASTNQTSMYLCAAVSGNTIYFGEGSWLTVV.

V and J are TRBV7-9 and TRBJ2-2; TRBD1 aligns across 7 bases. The ends lost 8 bases at V and 4 bases at J; junction bases unmatched: 7. Germline V CDR1 and CDR2: SEHNR, FQNEAQ (reference sequence). The CDR3 has 14 residues. Here the CDR3 reads CASGRQGGTGELFF. CDR3 bases: TGTGCCAGCGGACGACAGGGCGGCACCGGGGAGCTGTTTTTT.

The genes are TRBV25-1 and TRBJ1-4; possibly TRBD1 for D (6 bases). Germline V gene sequence: CDR1 MGHDK, CDR2 SYGVNS. The V and J ends lost 8 bases and 5 bases respectively, with 9 bases between them. This CDR3 comprises 12 residues. The CDR3 here is CASGGRNEKLFF. CDR3 coding DNA: TGTGCCAGCGGGGGGCGGAATGAAAAACTGTTTTTT.

The J gene is TRBJ1-5, the V gene TRBV19; perhaps TRBD1 as D (5 bases). Trimming removed 9 bases at V and 0 bases at J, with 15 bases between. The CDR3 runs 15 residues. In germline, CDR1 is LNHDA, CDR2 SQIVND (reference sequence). The CDR3: CASSSRAYSNQPQHF. Written as DNA, the CDR3 is TGTGCCAGCAGCTCCAGGGCCTATAGCAATCAGCCCCAGCATTTT.

The chain couples TRBV25-1 to TRBJ1-4; D perhaps matches TRBD1 (6 bases). The V gene lost 5 bases and the J gene lost 8 bases, with 18 bases spanning the gap. CDR1 and CDR2 (germline): MGHDK, SYGVNS. CDR3 length equals 15 residues. The CDR3 protein is CASSLMRGGQEKLFF. CDR3 nucleotides: TGTGCCAGCAGTTTAATGCGAGGGGGGCAAGAAAAACTGTTTTTT.

The chain joins TRBV25-1 to TRBJ1-4; D ambiguous. Germline V gene data show CDR1 as MGHDK and CDR2 as SYGVNS. CDR3 size: 14 residues. The V and J ends lost 7 bases and 7 bases respectively, with 16 bases between them. The chain's CDR3 is CASTPGLMGEKLFF. CDR3 coding DNA: TGTGCCAGCACCCCCGGGCTAATGGGTGAAAAACTGTTTTTT.

The CDR3 DNA reads as TGTGCCAGCAGCCCGGACAGGGGGCAATACGAGCAGTACTTC. Protein: CASSPDRGQYEQYF. The chain is built from TRBV7-9 and TRBJ2-7; 11 positions match TRBD1. After removal of 5 bases from V and 4 bases from J, the junction contained 4 bases not matched to a gene. The CDR3 has 14 residues. The germline CDR1 and CDR2 sequences are SEHNR and FQNEAQ (reference sequence).

This clonotype was counted a few times. The CDR3: CASSQDREGTGELFF. The DNA of the CDR3 is TGTGCCAGCAGCCAAGATCGAGAGGGGACCGGGGAGCTGTTTTTT. The chain couples TRBV9 to TRBJ2-2, with D perhaps being TRBD1 or TRBD2 (5 bases each). Germline V gene sequence: CDR1 SGDLS, CDR2 YYNGEE. The CDR3 extends over 15 amino acids. The ends were cut back, 4 bases at V and 5 bases at J, with 15 bases in the middle.

Many counts were recorded for this clonotype. The J gene is TRBJ1-2, the V gene TRBV25-1; maybe TRBD1 (6 bases). This CDR3 has 17 amino acids. The V end lost 5 bases, the J end lost 0 bases, and 19 bases lay between the germline ends. The germline V gene has CDR1 MGHDK and CDR2 SYGVNS. Here the CDR3 reads CASSRGGGSSSNYGYTF. DNA of the CDR3: TGTGCCAGCAGTCGGGGAGGGGGGTCATCCTCTAACTATGGCTACACCTTC.

The CDR3 reads CASSERLRRSTEAFF. The CDR3 DNA reads TGTGCCAGCAGTGAAAGGTTAAGGAGGAGCACTGAAGCTTTCTTT. The J gene is TRBJ1-1, the V gene TRBV6-1; no definite D call. This CDR3 comprises 15 residues. Trimming pared 2 bases from V and 4 bases from J, leaving 14 bases between. Germline values: CDR1 MNHNS, CDR2 SASEGT.

The chain is built from TRBV12-5 and TRBJ2-5; 9 positions match TRBD2. Germline CDR1 is LGHNT and CDR2 is FRNRAP. This CDR3 spans 15 amino acids. Trimming removed 6 bases from V and 3 bases from J; junction bases left unmatched: 8. CDR3 sequence reads: CASGMTSGEEETQYF. For the CDR3, the DNA is TGTGCTAGTGGGATGACTAGCGGCGAAGAAGAGACCCAGTACTTC.

Many counts were recorded for this clonotype. The rearrangement joins TRBV29-1 to TRBJ1-2; D gene uncertain. This CDR3 comprises 13 residues. With 2 bases removed from V and 6 bases from J, the gap between germline ends came to 13 bases. From germline, CDR1 is SQVTM and CDR2 ANQGSEA. CDR3 residues: CSVEFPTGHGYTF. The CDR3 DNA is TGCAGCGTTGAATTTCCAACGGGTCATGGCTACACCTTC.